This T cell receptor beta chain was recorded in a study of CD8+CD57+ T cells in acquired aplastic anemia. Study-wide findings and caveats: In common between the patients and the controls were more than 25 CD8+ CDR3 sequences.

Genomic DNA provided the template from which TCR beta VDJ and CDR3 profiles were obtained. MiXCR was run by TCRdb on the reads, yielding one entry per CDR3 protein. Seen here are 150,000 or so distinct CDR3 sequences, roughly half observed once, and the top ten hold 3.2%. Germline V gives CDR1 SGHNT, CDR2 YENEEA. The V end was cut by 4 bases, the J end by 12 bases, with 13 bases between. This CDR3 has 12 residues. An expansion of CD8+CD57+ cells by flow cytometry had been shown in patients chosen for sequencing. On this clonotype itself: Its antigen is unidentified.

Material: sorted CD4+, CD8+, or CD8+CD57+ T cells (not recorded which) from PBMCs. This TCR was recovered from a human donor with aplastic anemia. V gene TRBV11-3 combines with J gene TRBJ2-1; tentative D call: TRBD2 (5 bases). This CDR3 is CASSSHGRGQFF. CDR3 DNA sequence: TGTGCCAGCAGCTCCCACGGCCGGGGGCAGTTCTTC.